The next 3 T cell receptor beta chains were all read from a single sample in a study of response to subunit inactivated influenza vaccine. TCRdb analysed the RT-PCR reads with MiXCR anew, one entry per CDR3 protein. The sample shows approximately 570,000 distinct CDR3 sequences, approximately 7.1% of them seen only once. Source: PBMCs from blood, taken about 24 months after vaccination. These receptors came from a man aged 45 to 70 who received an inactivated influenza vaccine.

The chain joins TRBV14 to TRBJ2-3; D possibly uses TRBD1 or TRBD2 (6 bases each). The CDR3 is 15 amino acids. V lost 4 bases and J 2 bases, leaving 13 bases between the germline ends. Germline assignment: CDR1 SGHDN and CDR2 FVKESK. CDR3 protein: CASSRWGADTDTQYF. The CDR3 coding sequence is TGTGCCAGCAGCCGTTGGGGGGCCGACACAGATACGCAGTATTTT.

This chain joins TRBV7-2 and TRBJ2-1, with 8 bases aligning to TRBD2. From germline, CDR1 is SGHTA and CDR2 FQGNSA. The CDR3 runs to 14 residues. J gave up 9 bases and V 4 bases, and 8 bases lay outside the gene matches. The CDR3 reads CASSSGTSRGEQFF. As DNA, the CDR3 is TGTGCCAGCAGCTCCGGGACTAGTAGGGGTGAGCAGTTCTTC.

The chain employs TRBV10-2 and TRBJ1-2; 9 nucleotides align to TRBD1. The V gene end was trimmed by 6 bases and the J gene end by 2 bases; junction bases not matched to a gene: 7. This CDR3 has 15 residues. Germline V gene data show CDR1 as WSHSY and CDR2 as SAAADI. This CDR3 reads CASRITGGGNYGYTF. The CDR3 DNA reads as TGCGCCAGCAGAATAACAGGGGGCGGCAACTATGGCTACACCTTC.